The TCR beta chain under discussion was sequenced for a study of early T cells in non-severe SARS-CoV-2 infection. Study background: Bulk RNA taken from unsorted whole blood was sequenced, leaving chains unpaired.

Findings and limits, study-wide: Private and CD4 specificities were missed by VDJdb matching, which favored anti-spike CD8 responses.

Unique molecular identifiers (one per individual cDNA molecule) were attached. TCRdb used MiXCR to reprocess the 5' RACE reads, holding one entry per CDR3 protein. The sample has around 33,000 distinct CDR3 sequences, about 4.5% seen once. The V and J ends lost 1 base and 0 bases respectively, with 12 bases between them. CDR3 size: 16 residues. Germline values: CDR1 MNHEY, CDR2 SMNVEV (reference sequence). This clonotype has ten or more counts. Its antigen is currently unknown. This chain connects TRBV27 to TRBJ1-1; D is uncertain. Sequencing input: whole blood. The receptor was isolated from an adult who was a healthcare worker with PCR-confirmed SARS-CoV-2 infection or an uninfected control (not recorded which). The CDR3 nucleotides are TGTGCCAGCAGTTTATGGGCAGGAGGCATGAACACTGAAGCTTTCTTT. Its translation: CASSLWAGGMNTEAFF.